This T cell receptor (beta chain) was identified during a study of T cell repertoires in cytomegalovirus infection. General study results and limits: Pooled public TCR beta family frequency picked out CMV carriers with the relevant HLA. It was HLA-C-restricted CMV-specific TCR beta clonotypes that dominated the response ex vivo.

Turning to this clonotype: What it binds is unknown.

TCRdb analysed the reads with MiXCR anew, one entry per CDR3 protein. Of roughly 920,000 distinct CDR3 sequences listed, approximately 31% are singletons. Looked up from germline, CDR1 is SGHVS and CDR2 is FNYEAQ. The CDR3 totals 14 residues. With 5 bases removed from V and 2 bases from J, the gap between germline ends came to 13 bases. Material: cultured CD8+ T cells from PBMCs, obtained from culture after CMV antigen stimulation. The genes are TRBV7-6 and TRBJ2-7, with D possibly matching TRBD1 (6 bases). The sequence came from a human donor in good health (CMV status not recorded). Some clones in this sample may be carry-over from other donors' samples. The CDR3 sequence is CASSPLGQTYEQYF. Written as DNA, the CDR3 is TGTGCCAGCAGCCCCCTCGGACAGACCTACGAGCAGTACTTC.